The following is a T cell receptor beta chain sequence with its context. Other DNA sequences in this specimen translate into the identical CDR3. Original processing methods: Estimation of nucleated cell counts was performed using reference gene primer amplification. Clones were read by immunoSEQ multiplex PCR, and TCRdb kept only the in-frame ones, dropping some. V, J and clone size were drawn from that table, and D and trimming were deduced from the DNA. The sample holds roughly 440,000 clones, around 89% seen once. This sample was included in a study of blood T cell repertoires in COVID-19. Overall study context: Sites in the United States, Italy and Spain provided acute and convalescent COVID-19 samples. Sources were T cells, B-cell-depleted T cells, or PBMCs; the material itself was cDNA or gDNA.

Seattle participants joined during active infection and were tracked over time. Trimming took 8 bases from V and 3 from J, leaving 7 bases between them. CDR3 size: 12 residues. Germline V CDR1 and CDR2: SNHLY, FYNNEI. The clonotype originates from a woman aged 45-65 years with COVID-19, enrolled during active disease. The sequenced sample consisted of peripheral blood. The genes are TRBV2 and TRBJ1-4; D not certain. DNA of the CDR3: TGTGCCAGCTTGAGGGCTAATGAAAAACTGTTTTTT. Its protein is CASLRANEKLFF.